This entry is about one T cell receptor (beta chain). The antigen is not known. Profiling relied on immunoSEQ multiplex PCR, and the TCRdb table lists in-frame clones only, not all of them. The table has 120,000 to 150,000 clones, about 86% seen once. The data were taken from a study of cytomegalovirus exposure and HLA in healthy donors. The donors belonged to the approximately 120-subject validation cohort, separate from the roughly 650-subject first cohort. Germline CDR1 is MNHEY and CDR2 is SMNVEV (reference sequence). The CDR3 length is 17 residues. V lost 5 bases and J lost 4, with 20 bases in between. General study findings and limits: The tendency of first-cohort TCR clusters to co-occur in the roughly 110 validation repertoires emerged from a later analysis.

This sequence joins TRBV27 and TRBJ2-2, with D maybe TRBD1 (6 bases). The origin of this receptor is a man between 18 and 35 years old in good health and CMV-seronegative. The material sequenced was PBMCs. CDR3 nucleotide sequence: TGTGCCAGCAGTCCCCGGGATTGGGGGCTCGGCACCGGGGAGCTGTTTTTT. Translated, it gives CASSPRDWGLGTGELFF.